This T cell receptor (beta chain) derives from a study of T cell repertoires in cytomegalovirus infection. Study overall: Signatures in public TCR beta sequences pointed to both CMV infection and matching HLA type. Study-wide findings and caveats: Totalled public TCR beta family frequency picked out people who carried CMV plus the relevant HLA. The response measured ex vivo was dominated by TCR beta clonotypes (HLA-C-restricted and CMV-specific).

Trimming cost V 9 bases and J 5 bases, with 10 bases left between them. This CDR3 is built from 11 residues. Regarding this clonotype: Its antigen is not identified.

TCRdb re-analysed the reads in MiXCR, keeping a single row per CDR3 protein. Of some 150,000 distinct CDR3 sequences listed, less than 25% are singletons. This chain uses TRBV12-3 or TRBV12-4 with TRBJ1-2; tentative D call: TRBD1 (5 bases). The sequence derives from a human donor in good health (CMV status not recorded). Some clones in this sample may be carry-over from other donors' samples. Material for sequencing was PBMCs. DNA of the CDR3: TGTGCCAGTGGGCGGGGGTATGGCTACACCTTC. The encoded protein is CASGRGYGYTF.